What follows describes a single TCR beta chain. Its antigen is not known. The CDR3 has 18 amino acids. The V end was cut by 0 bases, the J end by 0 bases, with 15 bases between. Germline V CDR1 and CDR2: MGHDK, SYGVNS. Indicated time point: week 11, during vaccination. Topical imiquimod accompanied each vaccine dose, which consisted of 300 ug of mutant IDH1 20-mer peptide. The data are from a study of a mutant IDH1 vaccine in newly diagnosed glioma. Sequencing used immunoSEQ multiplex PCR; TCRdb keeps in-frame clones, though not all of them. The sample lists about 36,000 clones; about four fifths were seen once.

The J gene is TRBJ1-3, the V gene TRBV25-1; D may be TRBD1 (6 bases). The material was peripheral blood mononuclear cells (PBMCs), obtained from a glioma patient whose treatment included an IDH1 peptide vaccine. This TCR derives from a woman in her twenties or thirties with glioma. Some clones in this sample may be carry-over from other donors' samples. The CDR3 is CASSEYKGGSSSGNTIYF. The DNA for the CDR3 is TGTGCCAGCAGTGAATATAAGGGGGGCAGTAGCTCTGGAAACACCATATATTTT. Complete variable domain (other parts from reference TRBV25-1 and TRBJ1-3): EADIYQTPRYLVIGTGKKITLECSQTMGHDKMYWYQQDPGMELHLIHYSYGVNSTEKGDLSSESTVSRIRTEHFPLTLESARPSHTSQYLCASSEYKGGSSSGNTIYFGEGSWLTVV.